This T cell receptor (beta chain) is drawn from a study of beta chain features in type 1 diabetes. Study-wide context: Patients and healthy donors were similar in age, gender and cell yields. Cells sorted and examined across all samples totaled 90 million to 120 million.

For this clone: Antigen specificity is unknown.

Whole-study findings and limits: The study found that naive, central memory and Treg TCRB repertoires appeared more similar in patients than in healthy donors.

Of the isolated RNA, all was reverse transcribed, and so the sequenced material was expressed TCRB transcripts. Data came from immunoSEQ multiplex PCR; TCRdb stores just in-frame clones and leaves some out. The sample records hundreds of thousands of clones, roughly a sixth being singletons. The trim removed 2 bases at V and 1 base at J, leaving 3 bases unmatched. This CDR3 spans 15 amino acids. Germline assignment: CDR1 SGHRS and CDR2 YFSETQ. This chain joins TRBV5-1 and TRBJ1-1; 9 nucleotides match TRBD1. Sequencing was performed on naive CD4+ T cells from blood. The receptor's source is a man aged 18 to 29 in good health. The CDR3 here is CASSLPGQGNTEAFF. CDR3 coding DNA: TGCGCCAGCAGCTTACCGGGACAGGGGAACACTGAAGCTTTCTTT.